What follows are 29 T cell receptor beta chains derived from one specimen sequenced in a study of early T cells in non-severe SARS-CoV-2 infection. TCRdb analysed the 5' RACE reads with MiXCR anew, one entry per CDR3 protein. The profile shows fewer than 75,000 distinct CDR3 sequences, roughly 18% of them singletons. The input for sequencing was whole blood, taken at baseline. These receptor sequences come from an adult who was a healthcare worker with PCR-confirmed SARS-CoV-2 infection or an uninfected control (not recorded which).

CDR3 amino acids: CASRGPGGGLTEQYF. In nucleotides, the CDR3 is TGTGCCAGCAGAGGACCAGGGGGTGGTCTCACCGAGCAGTACTTC. The chain is built from TRBV28 and TRBJ2-7; the match to TRBD1 covers 7 bases. The CDR3 is made up of 15 amino acids. Germline V gene data show CDR1 as MDHEN and CDR2 as SYDVKM. The trim removed 6 bases at V and 6 bases at J, leaving 14 bases unmatched.

This clonotype came up many times. The chain couples TRBV6-6 to TRBJ1-6; tentative D call: TRBD1 (5 bases). The length of the CDR3 is 14 residues. Germline V gene lookup returns CDR1 MNHNY and CDR2 SVGAGI (reference sequence). V shed 4 bases and J shed 7 bases, with 11 bases lying between them. CDR3 sequence (DNA): TGTGCCAGCAGTTCAGGGCAGGGCAATTCACCCCTCCACTTT. Translating it yields CASSSGQGNSPLHF.

The chain links TRBV6-6 to TRBJ2-6; D is ambiguous. This CDR3 comprises 13 residues. Germline V CDR1 and CDR2: MNHNY, SVGAGI (reference sequence). V dropped 4 bases and J dropped 2 bases, with 3 bases sitting between them. The CDR3 sequence is CASSSAGANVLTF. As DNA, the CDR3 is TGTGCCAGCAGTTCCGCTGGGGCCAACGTCCTGACTTTC.

This clonotype is labeled as medium-sized. The rearrangement uses TRBV12-3 or TRBV12-4 and TRBJ2-7; TRBD2 agrees at 9 bases. V dropped 3 bases and J dropped 5; count of bases not matched to a gene: 5. The CDR3 loop spans 14 amino acids. The CDR3 region is CASSLPGLANEQYF. CDR3 nucleotides: TGTGCCAGCAGTTTGCCGGGACTAGCTAACGAGCAGTACTTC.

This clonotype was seen at least ten times. The rearrangement uses TRBV30 and TRBJ2-3, with D possibly being TRBD1 or TRBD2 (5 bases each). V was pared by 4 bases and J by 5 bases, with 16 bases between. The length of the CDR3 is 14 residues. Looked up from germline, CDR1 is GTSNPN and CDR2 is SVGIG (reference sequence). CDR3 region: CAWKGPGPGDTQYF. The CDR3 DNA reads TGTGCCTGGAAGGGACCGGGGCCCGGAGATACGCAGTATTTT.

The genes are TRBV25-1 and TRBJ2-5; weak D call: TRBD1 (8 bases). Germline values: CDR1 MGHDK, CDR2 SYGVNS. Deletions cut 6 bases from V and 5 bases from J, with 13 bases between. The CDR3 spans 13 residues. The CDR3 loop reads CASSVQGGETQYF. The CDR3 DNA reads as TGTGCCAGCAGCGTACAGGGGGGGGAGACCCAGTACTTC. The complete variable domain, with remaining parts taken from reference TRBV25-1 and TRBJ2-5, reads EADIYQTPRYLVIGTGKKITLECSQTMGHDKMYWYQQDPGMELHLIHYSYGVNSTEKGDLSSESTVSRIRTEHFPLTLESARPSHTSQYLCASSVQGGETQYFGPGTRLLVL.

This clonotype occurred a few times. This chain connects TRBV5-1 to TRBJ1-5; D might be TRBD1 (5 bases). The CDR3 consists of 14 residues. Trimming shortened V by 1 base and J by 5 bases, and 10 bases separated the two germline ends. The germline CDR1 and CDR2 sequences are SGHRS and YFSETQ. The CDR3, as DNA: TGCGCCAGCAGCTTGACAGGACGGGATCAGCCCCAGCATTTT. Translated: CASSLTGRDQPQHF.

The chain joins TRBV25-1 to TRBJ2-1; a weak D match, TRBD2 (5 bases). The CDR3 runs to 14 residues. The V and J ends lost 2 bases and 9 bases respectively, with 14 bases between them. Germline V CDR1 and CDR2: MGHDK, SYGVNS. DNA of the CDR3: TGTGCCAGCAGTGAACAGTTAAAGGGAGCTGAGCAGTTCTTC. This translates into CASSEQLKGAEQFF. The full variable domain, rest sourced from reference TRBV25-1 and TRBJ2-1, is EADIYQTPRYLVIGTGKKITLECSQTMGHDKMYWYQQDPGMELHLIHYSYGVNSTEKGDLSSESTVSRIRTEHFPLTLESARPSHTSQYLCASSEQLKGAEQFFGPGTRLTVL.

This clonotype occurred many times. This rearrangement joins TRBV25-1 to TRBJ2-5; 10 nucleotides match TRBD2. The CDR3 length is 18 residues. Germline lookup yields CDR1 MGHDK and CDR2 SYGVNS. V was clipped by 3 bases and J by 5 bases; unmatched bases: 15. The CDR3 protein is CASSDRDASGRAAETQYF. The CDR3 DNA is TGTGCCAGCAGTGACCGGGACGCCAGCGGGAGGGCCGCGGAGACCCAGTACTTC.

The chain couples TRBV24-1 to TRBJ2-3; D unresolved. Between the trimmed V and J ends, which lost 2 bases and 4 bases, there was a span of 18 bases. CDR1 is KGHDR and CDR2 is SFDVKD in the germline V gene. There are 17 residues in the CDR3. CDR3 amino acids: CATSDSGAQTAPDTQYF. CDR3 sequence (DNA): TGTGCCACCAGTGATTCTGGCGCCCAAACGGCCCCAGATACGCAGTATTTT.

This chain uses TRBV5-1 with TRBJ2-1; D not resolved. Trimming removed 3 bases at V and 3 bases at J, with 13 bases between. Germline loops: CDR1 SGHRS, CDR2 YFSETQ. CDR3 length equals 15 residues. The CDR3 region has the DNA TGCGCCAGCAGCTCCGGCGACGGCTACTACAATGAGCAGTTCTTC. Translating it yields CASSSGDGYYNEQFF.

The rearrangement joins TRBV28 to TRBJ2-7; maybe TRBD1 (6 bases). V was cut by 6 bases and J by 7 bases, with 19 bases left in between. This CDR3 comprises 14 residues. Looked up from germline, CDR1 is MDHEN and CDR2 is SYDVKM. CDR3 DNA sequence: TGTGCCAGCAGGGGCCAGGGCAGGGGATCGGAGCAGTACTTC. Translation: CASRGQGRGSEQYF.

The chain is built from TRBV20-1 and TRBJ2-1; D ambiguous. Germline V gene data show CDR1 as DFQATT and CDR2 as SNEGSKA (reference sequence). The ends were cut back, 0 bases at V and 3 bases at J, with 15 bases in the middle. This CDR3 has 16 amino acids. The CDR3 protein is CSARDGASRFYNEQFF. In nucleotides, the CDR3 is TGCAGTGCTAGAGATGGAGCCTCAAGATTCTACAATGAGCAGTTCTTC.

The genes are TRBV27 and TRBJ1-5, with D possibly TRBD1 on 5 matching bases. The ends were cut back, 3 bases at V and 1 base at J, with 10 bases in the middle. Germline V gives CDR1 MNHEY, CDR2 SMNVEV (reference sequence). The CDR3 length is 15 residues. CDR3 residues: CASSFYGGSNQPQHF. The CDR3 DNA reads as TGTGCCAGCAGTTTTTATGGGGGAAGCAATCAGCCCCAGCATTTT.

The rearrangement joins TRBV4-2 to TRBJ2-7, with TRBD2 matching 7 bases. V shed 8 bases and J 1 base; nucleotides not matched to a gene: 8. Germline CDR1 is LGHNA and CDR2 is YNFKEQ. The CDR3 covers 14 residues. Here the CDR3 reads CASRGGGTSYEQYF. The CDR3 DNA follows: TGTGCCAGCCGCGGGGGAGGGACGTCCTACGAGCAGTACTTC.

This clonotype was seen repeatedly, ten times or more. The rearrangement joins TRBV7-2 to TRBJ2-7; TRBD1 is a possible D gene (6 bases). With 5 bases removed from V and 0 bases from J, the gap between germline ends came to 14 bases. The germline CDR1 and CDR2 sequences are SGHTA and FQGNSA. The CDR3 runs to 15 residues. As DNA, the CDR3 is TGTGCCAGCAGCCCCCTAGGACAGATCTCCTACGAGCAGTACTTC. Translating it yields CASSPLGQISYEQYF. The full variable domain, rest sourced from reference TRBV7-2 and TRBJ2-7, is GAGVSQSPSNKVTEKGKDVELRCDPISGHTALYWYRQSLGQGLEFLIYFQGNSAPDKSGLPSDRFSAERTGGSVSTLTIQRTQQEDSAVYLCASSPLGQISYEQYFGPGTRLTVT.

This clonotype was counted a few times. The rearrangement links TRBV4-2 to TRBJ2-1; D is tentatively TRBD1 or TRBD2 (5 bases each). This CDR3 region has 15 residues. CDR1 is LGHNA, CDR2 YNFKEQ, per germline. V dropped 3 bases and J dropped 4 bases, with 13 bases sitting between them. CDR3 protein: CASSQGLALYNEQFF. The CDR3 DNA sequence: TGTGCCAGCAGCCAGGGGCTAGCACTATACAATGAGCAGTTCTTC.

The CDR3 DNA is TGTGCCAGCATCGCCGACAGGATGTATGGCTACACCTTC. Translated: CASIADRMYGYTF. J is TRBJ1-2 and V is TRBV6-1; a possible D gene is TRBD1 (6 bases). The length of the CDR3 is 13 residues. Germline V gene data show CDR1 as MNHNS and CDR2 as SASEGT. Trimming stripped 7 bases from V and 5 bases from J, with 14 bases between.

This rearrangement joins TRBV11-2 to TRBJ2-5; the match to TRBD2 covers 8 bases. Trimming took 2 bases from V and 2 from J; bases not matched to a gene: 7. The germline CDR1 and CDR2 sequences are SGHAT and FQNNGV. This CDR3 comprises 16 residues. The CDR3 spells CASSLSERGPQETQYF. In nucleotides, the CDR3 is TGTGCCAGCAGCTTATCCGAGCGGGGGCCGCAAGAGACCCAGTACTTC.

This clonotype was observed a handful of times. The chain uses TRBV6-5 and TRBJ2-3; no definite D call. This CDR3 comprises 13 residues. Germline CDR1 reads MNHEY; CDR2 reads SVGAGI. V was shortened by 4 bases and J by 2 bases, with 7 bases between the two germline ends. The CDR3 here is CASSWLDTDTQYF. The DNA for the CDR3 is TGTGCCAGCAGTTGGTTGGACACAGATACGCAGTATTTT.

This clonotype was seen at least ten times. The rearrangement joins TRBV12-3 or TRBV12-4 to TRBJ1-5, with D possibly matching TRBD1 (5 bases). The CDR3 runs to 15 residues. Trimming removed 7 bases at V and 2 bases at J, with 15 bases between. CDR3: CASNRDGQGNQPQHF. DNA for the CDR3: TGTGCCAGCAATCGGGACGGACAAGGCAATCAGCCCCAGCATTTT.

The chain joins TRBV20-1 to TRBJ2-7; tentatively, D is TRBD1 (6 bases). Trimming removed 3 bases at V and 2 bases at J, with 14 bases between. This CDR3 region has 14 residues. Germline assignment: CDR1 DFQATT and CDR2 SNEGSKA (reference sequence). CDR3 residues: CSARGDRQTYEQYF. For the CDR3, the DNA is TGCAGTGCTAGGGGTGACAGGCAAACCTACGAGCAGTACTTC.

V usage is TRBV9 and J usage is TRBJ1-3; no firm D call. The length of the CDR3 is 13 residues. V was cut by 1 base and J by 6 bases, with 8 bases left in between. Germline CDR1 reads SGDLS; CDR2 reads YYNGEE. For the CDR3, the DNA is TGTGCCAGCAGCGTAAATCCTGAAAACACCATATATTTT. Its translation: CASSVNPENTIYF.

This clonotype has only a few counts. This chain connects TRBV28 to TRBJ2-1; 11 bases map to TRBD2. The CDR3 contains 12 residues. Germline CDR1 MDHEN, CDR2 SYDVKM. Trimming at V came to 8 bases and at J to 7 bases, leaving 1 base not matched to a gene. The CDR3 DNA follows: TGTGCCAGCGTAGCGGGGGGGAATGAGCAGTTCTTC. It encodes CASVAGGNEQFF.

This clonotype has just a few counts. The genes are TRBV5-1 and TRBJ2-5, with 7 bases identical to TRBD1. In germline, CDR1 is SGHRS, CDR2 YFSETQ. This CDR3 has 15 amino acids. V lost 4 bases to trimming and J lost 2 bases; unmatched junction nucleotides: 8. CDR3 residues: CASSLGTVAQETQYF. The CDR3 DNA is TGCGCCAGCAGCCTCGGGACAGTGGCTCAAGAGACCCAGTACTTC.

In this sample, this clonotype turned up many times. The chain recombines TRBV6-5 with TRBJ1-2; the match to TRBD1 covers 7 bases. V was clipped by 8 bases and J by 4 bases; unmatched bases: 10. Per the germline V gene, CDR1 is MNHEY and CDR2 is SVGAGI. The CDR3 spans 14 residues. CDR3 sequence: CASYPPGQSYGYTF. The CDR3 DNA reads as TGTGCCAGCTACCCACCGGGACAGTCCTATGGCTACACCTTC.

This clonotype was observed a few times. The chain combines TRBV18 with TRBJ2-3; D is ambiguous. Germline CDR1 and CDR2: KGHSH and LQKENI. V gave up 1 base and J gave up 0 bases, with 5 bases separating them. This CDR3 region has 14 residues. The CDR3 reads CASSPLMSTDTQYF. In DNA, the CDR3 is TGTGCCAGCTCACCACTGATGAGCACAGATACGCAGTATTTT.

This chain joins TRBV18 and TRBJ1-2; D not resolved. Germline loops: CDR1 KGHSH, CDR2 LQKENI. V gave up 1 base and J gave up 2 bases, with 8 bases separating them. The CDR3 has 14 amino acids. CDR3 residues: CASSPLAGNYGYTF. For the CDR3, the DNA is TGTGCCAGCTCACCACTAGCGGGGAACTATGGCTACACCTTC.

The chain joins TRBV25-1 to TRBJ2-2, with TRBD2 identical over 11 bases. The CDR3 is 18 residues long. V was pared by 3 bases and J by 5 bases, with 11 bases of the junction left unmatched. Germline V lookup: CDR1 MGHDK, CDR2 SYGVNS. The CDR3 region is CASSEGLQTSGNTGELFF. Here the CDR3 DNA reads TGTGCCAGCAGTGAGGGACTCCAGACTAGCGGGAATACCGGGGAGCTGTTTTTT.